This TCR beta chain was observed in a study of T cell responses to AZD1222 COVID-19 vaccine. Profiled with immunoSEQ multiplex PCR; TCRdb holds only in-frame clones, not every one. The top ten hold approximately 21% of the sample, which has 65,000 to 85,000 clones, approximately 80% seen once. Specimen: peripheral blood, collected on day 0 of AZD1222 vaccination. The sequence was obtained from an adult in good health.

The CDR3: CASSTQGYEQYF. DNA of the CDR3: TGTGCCAGCAGCACCCAGGGTTACGAGCAGTACTTC. The chain is built from TRBV2 and TRBJ2-7, with D possibly being TRBD1 (5 bases). The length of the CDR3 is 12 residues. Per the germline V gene, CDR1 is SNHLY and CDR2 is FYNNEI. V lost 6 bases and J 4 bases, leaving 10 bases between the germline ends.